This T cell receptor beta chain was found in a study of beta chain features in type 1 diabetes. The CDR3 sequence is 14 residues long. Between the trimmed V and J ends, which lost 3 bases and 6 bases, there was a span of 12 bases. Germline lookup yields CDR1 SGHNT and CDR2 YENEEA. Expressed TCRB transcripts were sequenced, since all the RNA that had been isolated was reverse transcribed. Profiled with immunoSEQ multiplex PCR; TCRdb holds only in-frame clones, not every one. The sample lists about 110,000 clones, about 40% occurring once. The sequenced sample consisted of stem cell memory CD4+ T cells from blood. The clonotype originates from a woman aged 18 to 35 in good health. The chain is built from TRBV11-3 and TRBJ2-1; a weak D match, TRBD2 (6 bases). CDR3 bases: TGTGCCAGCAGCTTTACTAGCTTCCCCAATGAGCAGTTCTTC. Translating it yields CASSFTSFPNEQFF.